One sample yielded the 5 T cell receptor beta chains listed below, sequenced in a study of CD8+CD57+ T cells in acquired aplastic anemia. The study profiled TCR beta VDJ and CDR3 using genomic DNA as template. TCRdb called the reads again in MiXCR, with one record for every CDR3 protein. The sample contains over 200,000 distinct CDR3 sequences, around 60% of which appear only once. Sample: sorted CD4+, CD8+, or CD8+CD57+ T cells (not recorded which) from PBMCs. Source of these receptors: a human donor in good health.

This clonotype was observed a handful of times. This rearrangement joins TRBV7-9 to TRBJ1-3; D may be TRBD1 (6 bases). V lost 3 bases to trimming and J lost 2 bases, with 8 bases between them. Germline-derived CDR1 and CDR2 are SEHNR and FQNEAQ (reference sequence). This CDR3 is 14 amino acids long. The CDR3 reads CASSFRGAGNTIYF. In DNA, the CDR3 is TGTGCCAGCAGCTTTAGGGGGGCTGGAAACACCATATATTTT.

At least ten counts were recorded for this clonotype. CDR3 bases: TGTGCCAGCAGTTTACTAGCGGAATACAATGAGCAGTTCTTC. Translating it yields CASSLLAEYNEQFF. The V gene is TRBV27, the J gene TRBJ2-1; the match to TRBD2 covers 7 bases. V lost 2 bases, J lost 4 bases, and 2 bases stayed unmatched. The CDR3 extends over 14 amino acids. CDR1 MNHEY and CDR2 SMNVEV come from the germline V gene (reference sequence).

V gene TRBV2 combines with J gene TRBJ2-4; no firm D call. The CDR3 contains 16 residues. Trimming left V 1 base short and J 0 bases short, with 10 bases between. Germline V CDR1 and CDR2: SNHLY, FYNNEI. CDR3 DNA sequence: TGTGCCAGCAGTGAAGAATGGCTCGTAGCCAAAAACATTCAGTACTTC. It yields the protein CASSEEWLVAKNIQYF.

The J gene is TRBJ2-7, the V gene TRBV29-1; 7 nucleotides line up with TRBD1. Looked up from germline, CDR1 is SQVTM and CDR2 is ANQGSEA. This CDR3 spans 14 amino acids. The V gene end was trimmed by 6 bases and the J gene end by 3 bases; junction bases not matched to a gene: 11. The CDR3 is CSVQVGTVSYEQYF. CDR3 DNA: TGCAGCGTCCAAGTAGGGACAGTGAGCTACGAGCAGTACTTC.

There are many counts of this clonotype. The J gene is TRBJ1-6, the V gene TRBV5-8; unclear D gene. Germline CDR1 reads SGHTS; CDR2 reads YDEGEE. V was pared by 3 bases and J by 6 bases, with 10 bases between. This CDR3 spans 14 amino acids. For the CDR3, the DNA is TGTGCCAGCAGCTCCGAAGGCGGTAATTCACCCCTCCACTTT. Protein product: CASSSEGGNSPLHF.